A single TCR beta chain is shown here with its context. These data come from a study of identical twins. A single record per CDR3 protein comes from TCRdb applying MiXCR to the 5' RACE reads. The table lists some 500,000 distinct CDR3 sequences, 9.5% to 10% of them singletons, with around 3.1% in the top ten. Trimming cost V 0 bases and J 2 bases, with 24 bases left between them. Per germline, CDR1 SGHDT and CDR2 YYEEEE. The CDR3 sequence is 21 residues long. These same data were also listed under a study on yellow fever vaccine responses in identical twins.

This chain uses TRBV5-6 with TRBJ2-6, with D perhaps matching TRBD1 (6 bases). Sequenced material: PBMCs. The clonotype originates from a woman between 18 and 29 years old in good health. CDR3 amino acids: CASSLDERHRGKLAGANVLTF. The CDR3 nucleotides are TGTGCCAGCAGCTTGGATGAGCGCCATAGGGGGAAACTTGCTGGGGCCAACGTCCTGACTTTC.